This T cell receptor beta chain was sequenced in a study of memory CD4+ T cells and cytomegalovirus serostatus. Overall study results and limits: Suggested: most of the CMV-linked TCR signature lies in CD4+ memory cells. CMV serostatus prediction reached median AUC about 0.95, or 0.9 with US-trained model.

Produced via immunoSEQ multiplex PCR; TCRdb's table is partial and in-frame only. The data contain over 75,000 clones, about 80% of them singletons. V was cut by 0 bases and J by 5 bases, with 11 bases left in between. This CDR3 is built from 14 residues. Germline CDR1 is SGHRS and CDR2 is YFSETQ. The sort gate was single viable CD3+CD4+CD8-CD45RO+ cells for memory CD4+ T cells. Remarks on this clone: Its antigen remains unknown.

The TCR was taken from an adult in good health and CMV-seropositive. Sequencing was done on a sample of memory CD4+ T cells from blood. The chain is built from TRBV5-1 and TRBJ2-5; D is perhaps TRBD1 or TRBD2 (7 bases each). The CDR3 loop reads CASSLGQGGETQYF. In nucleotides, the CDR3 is TGCGCCAGCAGCTTGGGACAGGGAGGGGAGACCCAGTACTTC.